These 8 T cell receptor beta chains share one sample of origin, sequenced in a study of blood T cell repertoires in COVID-19. Libraries were prepared by immunoSEQ multiplex PCR; TCRdb keeps only in-frame clonotypes and omits some of them. The data contain approximately 100,000 clones, approximately 87% of them singletons. Sequencing was carried out using peripheral blood. Receptors were obtained from a woman aged 70-85 years with acute or convalescent COVID-19.

The J gene is TRBJ2-7, the V gene TRBV10-3; D is ambiguous. Trimming stripped 4 bases from V and 2 bases from J, with 3 bases between. Germline-derived CDR1 and CDR2 are ENHRY and SYGVKD. The CDR3 has 11 amino acids. The CDR3 loop reads CAISVAYEQYV. CDR3 nucleotide sequence: TGTGCCATCAGTGTAGCCTACGAGCAGTACGTC.

The chain carries TRBV30 and TRBJ2-5; 8 bases agree with TRBD2. This CDR3 region has 16 residues. Germline assignment: CDR1 GTSNPN and CDR2 SVGIG (reference sequence). Unmatched junction bases numbered 14, after V lost 6 bases and J lost 2 bases. CDR3 residues: CACHGGESGLQETQYF. The CDR3 DNA reads as TGTGCCTGCCACGGGGGGGAAAGCGGGTTACAAGAGACCCAGTACTTC.

The chain has TRBV5-6 and TRBJ2-7; 8 bases line up with TRBD2. Unmatched junction bases numbered 4, after V lost 2 bases and J lost 3 bases. The germline gives CDR1 SGHDT, CDR2 YYEEEE. The CDR3 runs 14 residues. CDR3 in DNA: TGTGCCAGCAGCTTCCGACTAGCGAACTACGAGCAGTACGTC. As protein: CASSFRLANYEQYV.

This rearrangement joins TRBV5-6 to TRBJ1-1; a weak D match, TRBD1 (5 bases). V lost 4 bases, J lost 5 bases, and 18 bases lay in between. CDR3 length: 15 residues. Looked up from germline, CDR1 is SGHDT and CDR2 is YYEEEE. CDR3 sequence (DNA): TGTGCCAGCAGCCCCATGGGGGAGGATCGGACTGAAGCTTTCTTT. Amino acids: CASSPMGEDRTEAFF.

This chain uses TRBV18 with TRBJ2-6; D is ambiguous. CDR3 length: 17 amino acids. The ends were cut back, 3 bases at V and 3 bases at J, with 15 bases in the middle. Germline values: CDR1 KGHSH, CDR2 LQKENI. The DNA for the CDR3 is TGTGCCAGCTCACCCCCCGGGTCTCTGGGTGGGGCCAACGTCCTGACTTTC. This encodes CASSPPGSLGGANVLTF.

The chain recombines TRBV29-1 with TRBJ2-1; TRBD1 matches 10 bases. The V segment lost 6 bases and the J segment 0 bases; nucleotides outside the gene matches: 5. Germline V CDR1 and CDR2: SQVTM, ANQGSEA. This CDR3 contains 15 residues. CDR3 in DNA: TGCAGCGTCCGGACAGGGGGGAGCTCCTACAATGAGCAGTTCTTC. Protein: CSVRTGGSSYNEQFF.

V is TRBV6-2 or TRBV6-3 and J is TRBJ2-1; D ambiguous. CDR3 length equals 13 residues. V was pared by 0 bases and J by 6 bases, with 6 bases between. Germline-derived CDR1 and CDR2 are MNHEY and SVGEGT. CDR3 bases: TGTGCCAGCAGTTACTCGGGCTTCAATGAGCAGTTCTTC. Its translation: CASSYSGFNEQFF.

V gene TRBV29-1 combines with J gene TRBJ2-2, with D possibly being TRBD2 (6 bases). This CDR3 spans 14 amino acids. Between the trimmed V and J ends, which lost 4 bases and 5 bases, there was a span of 14 bases. Germline lookup yields CDR1 SQVTM and CDR2 ANQGSEA. DNA for the CDR3: TGCAGCGTTGTATTGTCCGGGGGAACCGGGGAGCTGTTTTTT. It is translated as CSVVLSGGTGELFF.